These 24 T cell receptor beta chains originate from one sample sequenced in a study of Ad26.COV2.S vaccination and SARS-CoV-2 variants. As for treatment: 15 to 20 received Ad26.COV2.S at low or high dose, single or two shots; about 5 received placebo; per-sample allocation not given. Following the first vaccine or placebo injection, samples were taken on day 63. Assay: immunoSEQ multiplex PCR; the TCRdb copy retains only in-frame clones and omits some. The sample lists 380,000 or so clones; 88% were seen once. The input for sequencing was peripheral blood, taken in a trial of Ad26.COV2.S vaccine versus placebo. The receptor set was obtained from a person between 18 and 65 years old who received the Ad26.COV2.S COVID-19 vaccine or a placebo.

This rearrangement joins TRBV19 to TRBJ2-1; D assignment may be TRBD1 or TRBD2 (5 bases each). The V and J ends lost 3 bases and 7 bases respectively, with 16 bases between them. This CDR3 is built from 15 residues. The V gene's germline CDR1 is LNHDA and CDR2 SQIVND (reference sequence). In nucleotides, the CDR3 is TGTGCCAGTAGTATGGGGGAATGGGGGATTAATGAGCAGTTCTTC. Its protein is CASSMGEWGINEQFF.

The rearrangement uses TRBV6-5 and TRBJ2-7, with 9 nucleotides matching TRBD2. From germline, CDR1 is MNHEY and CDR2 SVGAGI. V was pared by 0 bases and J by 3 bases, with 3 bases of the junction left unmatched. There are 15 residues in the CDR3. CDR3 coding DNA: TGTGCCAGCAGTTACTCTAGCGGGAGTGGCTACGAGCAGTACTTC. It is translated as CASSYSSGSGYEQYF.

The chain links TRBV5-1 to TRBJ2-1; 13 bases fit TRBD2. The J segment lost 7 bases and the V segment lost 7 bases, leaving 8 bases of the junction unmatched. CDR1 and CDR2 (germline): SGHRS, YFSETQ. The CDR3 sequence is 15 residues long. The CDR3 nucleotides read TGCGCCAGCGGGACCGGGACTAGCGGGGCAAATGAGCAGTTCTTC. Protein: CASGTGTSGANEQFF.

The chain carries TRBV9 and TRBJ2-1, with 15 bases lining up with TRBD2. Per the germline V gene, CDR1 is SGDLS and CDR2 is YYNGEE. V dropped 4 bases and J dropped 8; count of bases not matched to a gene: 7. This CDR3 has 16 residues. CDR3 loop: CASSWGLAGGLDEQFF. The CDR3 DNA reads TGTGCCAGCAGCTGGGGACTAGCGGGAGGATTGGATGAGCAGTTCTTC.

V and J are TRBV5-1 and TRBJ2-5, with 13 bases lining up with TRBD2. The germline CDR1 and CDR2 sequences are SGHRS and YFSETQ. The CDR3 has 16 residues. The V segment lost 0 bases and the J segment 6 bases; nucleotides outside the gene matches: 5. The CDR3 loop is CASSLEGLAGRKTQYF. For the CDR3, the DNA is TGCGCCAGCAGCTTGGAGGGACTAGCGGGGAGGAAGACCCAGTACTTC.

The V and J genes are TRBV25-1 and TRBJ2-7; 8 bases fit TRBD1. J lost 3 bases, V lost 10 bases, and 5 bases had no gene match. The CDR3 runs 12 residues. Looked up from germline, CDR1 is MGHDK and CDR2 is SYGVNS. In nucleotides, the CDR3 is TGTGCCACAGACAGGGGTGTCTACGAGCAGTACTTC. Translation gives CATDRGVYEQYF.

This sequence joins TRBV29-1 and TRBJ1-1; weak D call: TRBD1 (5 bases). Germline V gene data show CDR1 as SQVTM and CDR2 as ANQGSEA. The CDR3 spans 12 residues. Trimming removed 2 bases from V and 4 bases from J, with 8 bases in between. The CDR3 DNA is TGCAGCGTTGAAAGGGGCGGCACTGAAGCTTTCTTT. This encodes CSVERGGTEAFF.

The CDR3 DNA sequence: TGTGCCAGCAGCAGGACTAGCGGGGCGTCCGATTCCTACGAGCAGTACTTC. Residues: CASSRTSGASDSYEQYF. This chain connects TRBV11-2 to TRBJ2-7, with TRBD2 identical over 12 bases. The ends lost 5 bases at V and 1 base at J; junction bases unmatched: 9. The CDR3 runs to 17 residues. The germline V gene encodes CDR1 SGHAT and CDR2 FQNNGV. The variable domain in full, with the rest retrieved from reference TRBV11-2 and TRBJ2-7, is EAGVAQSPRYKIIEKRQSVAFWCNPISGHATLYWYQQILGQGPKLLIQFQNNGVVDDSQLPKDRFSAERLKGVDSTLKIQPAKLEDSAVYLCASSRTSGASDSYEQYFGPGTRLTVT.

V is TRBV4-3 and J is TRBJ1-1; D not certain. Germline V gives CDR1 LGHNA, CDR2 YSLEER. V shed 8 bases and J shed 0 bases, with 16 bases lying between them. This CDR3 comprises 15 residues. CDR3 amino acids: CASREAGALNTEAFF. CDR3 in DNA: TGCGCCAGCCGGGAGGCAGGCGCTCTGAACACTGAAGCTTTCTTT.

The chain carries TRBV5-5 and TRBJ2-7, with D perhaps TRBD1 (6 bases). CDR3 length: 12 amino acids. Trimming shortened V by 4 bases and J by 2 bases, and 7 bases separated the two germline ends. Germline assignment: CDR1 SGHKS and CDR2 YYEKEE (reference sequence). The CDR3 reads CASSRDTYEQYF. CDR3 DNA sequence: TGTGCCAGCAGCCGGGACACCTACGAGCAGTACTTC.

The chain couples TRBV6-5 to TRBJ2-7; D is perhaps TRBD2 (6 bases). Germline V lookup: CDR1 MNHEY, CDR2 SVGAGI. The V and J ends lost 0 bases and 5 bases respectively, with 17 bases between them. CDR3 length: 16 amino acids. The CDR3 coding sequence is TGTGCCAGCAGTTACTCGGGGCCCCCGGGAGACGACGAGCAGTACTTC. The encoded protein is CASSYSGPPGDDEQYF.

As concerns this clone: A read error may produce the germline difference seen at one junction end. The same CDR3 also results from other DNA sequences found in this sample. This chain uses TRBV11-2 with TRBJ2-2, with TRBD1 matching 9 bases. This CDR3 comprises 15 residues. Germline CDR1 is SGHAT and CDR2 is FQNNGV. The CDR3 DNA reads as TGCGCCAGCAGCTCGCGACAGGGGGACACCGGGGAGCTGTTTTTT. This gives the protein CASSSRQGDTGELFF.

This rearrangement joins TRBV7-2 to TRBJ1-2, with D unresolved. Germline loops: CDR1 SGHTA, CDR2 FQGNSA. The ends were cut back, 5 bases at V and 8 bases at J, with 15 bases in the middle. The CDR3 is made up of 13 amino acids. The CDR3 DNA reads as TGTGCCAGCAGCCCAATAGGAGGGAAAGGCTACACCTTC. Residues: CASSPIGGKGYTF.

The chain employs TRBV12-5 and TRBJ1-3, with D maybe TRBD1 (5 bases). CDR1 and CDR2 (germline): LGHNT, FRNRAP. V was shortened by 1 base and J by 2 bases, with 12 bases between the two germline ends. The CDR3 is made up of 16 amino acids. The CDR3 nucleotides read TGTGCTAGTGGTTTGGGTTTGGGGGGAACTGGAAACACCATATATTTT. This codes for CASGLGLGGTGNTIYF.

As regards this clone: Other DNA sequences in the same sample also yield this CDR3. The chain couples TRBV30 to TRBJ2-7; 9 nucleotides align to TRBD1. The CDR3 is 12 amino acids. CDR1 is GTSNPN and CDR2 is SVGIG in the germline V gene (reference sequence). With V trimmed by 1 base and J by 6 bases, 1 base remained unmatched. CDR3 nucleotides: TGTGCCTGGAGTGGACAGGGGGGCGAGCAGTACTTC. Amino acids: CAWSGQGGEQYF. The whole variable domain, filled in from reference TRBV30 and TRBJ2-7, reads SQTIHQWPATLVQPVGSPLSLECTVEGTSNPNLYWYRQAAGRGLQLLFYSVGIGQISSEVPQNLSASRPQDRQFILSSKKLLLSDSGFYLCAWSGQGGEQYFGPGTRLTVT.

This chain links TRBV7-3 with TRBJ2-3; 9 bases fit TRBD1. CDR1 and CDR2 (germline): SGHTA, FQGTGA. The CDR3 consists of 13 residues. Unmatched junction bases numbered 0, after V lost 5 bases and J lost 3 bases. Here the CDR3 reads CASSGQGTDTQYF. Written as DNA, the CDR3 is TGTGCCAGCAGCGGACAGGGGACAGATACGCAGTATTTT.

Comment on this clone: Additional DNA sequences in this sample encode the identical CDR3. The chain combines TRBV5-6 with TRBJ2-7; 8 bases match TRBD1. The junction had 7 bases not matched to a gene; V was cut back by 4 bases and J by 4 bases. The CDR3 is 14 residues long. CDR1 is SGHDT and CDR2 is YYEEEE in the germline V gene. CDR3 loop: CASSPGQGEYEQYF. The CDR3 DNA reads TGTGCCAGCAGCCCCGGACAGGGTGAATACGAGCAGTACTTC.

V is TRBV5-1 and J is TRBJ1-3; no clear D. The V and J ends lost 0 bases and 2 bases respectively, with 6 bases between them. This CDR3 spans 14 amino acids. Looked up from germline, CDR1 is SGHRS and CDR2 is YFSETQ. The CDR3 bases are TGCGCCAGCAGCTTGGAGGCAGCTGGAAACACCATATATTTT. Amino acids: CASSLEAAGNTIYF. The full variable domain, its missing parts supplied by reference TRBV5-1 and TRBJ1-3, is KAGVTQTPRYLIKTRGQQVTLSCSPISGHRSVSWYQQTPGQGLQFLFEYFSETQRNKGNFPGRFSGRQFSNSRSEMNVSTLELGDSALYLCASSLEAAGNTIYFGEGSWLTVV.

This sequence joins TRBV7-2 and TRBJ2-7, with D uncertain. The length of the CDR3 is 14 residues. CDR1 is SGHTA, CDR2 FQGNSA, per germline. Trimming took 1 base from V and 5 from J, leaving 12 bases between them. CDR3 amino acids: CASSLEWDRNEQYF. The CDR3 nucleotides read TGTGCCAGCAGCTTAGAGTGGGATCGTAACGAGCAGTACTTC.

The chain joins TRBV27 to TRBJ1-2; D uncertain. V lost 0 bases to trimming and J lost 2 bases, with 4 bases between them. This CDR3 spans 13 amino acids. CDR1 MNHEY and CDR2 SMNVEV come from the germline V gene (reference sequence). The CDR3 DNA sequence: TGTGCCAGCAGTTTATCCAGGAACTATGGCTACACCTTC. This sequence encodes CASSLSRNYGYTF.

This clone was observed once. V is TRBV30 and J is TRBJ1-3; D perhaps matches TRBD1 (5 bases). The CDR3 has 15 residues. Looked up from germline, CDR1 is GTSNPN and CDR2 is SVGIG (reference sequence). V shed 3 bases and J shed 4 bases, with 16 bases lying between them. The CDR3 here is CAWRDSGTRGNTIYF. The CDR3 bases are TGTGCCTGGAGGGATTCCGGGACCCGGGGAAACACCATATATTTT.

The chain links TRBV7-9 to TRBJ1-2, with unresolved D. CDR3 length: 12 amino acids. Germline CDR1 reads SEHNR; CDR2 reads FQNEAQ (reference sequence). V shed 5 bases and J shed 2 bases, with 6 bases lying between them. In DNA form, the CDR3 reads TGTGCCAGCAGCACTGGGAACTATGGCTACACCTTC. This encodes CASSTGNYGYTF.

The chain links TRBV5-1 to TRBJ1-1; no firm D call. The CDR3 has 14 residues. Germline CDR1 and CDR2: SGHRS and YFSETQ. Trimming removed 0 bases at V and 6 bases at J, with 12 bases between. DNA for the CDR3: TGCGCCAGCAGCTTGGATAGCAGTCCAGCTGAAGCTTTCTTT. It codes for CASSLDSSPAEAFF. Supplemented by reference TRBV5-1 and TRBJ1-1, the full variable domain reads KAGVTQTPRYLIKTRGQQVTLSCSPISGHRSVSWYQQTPGQGLQFLFEYFSETQRNKGNFPGRFSGRQFSNSRSEMNVSTLELGDSALYLCASSLDSSPAEAFFGQGTRLTVV.

This clone was observed a few times. Other DNA variants within this sample encode the same CDR3. The V and J genes are TRBV5-1 and TRBJ2-2, with D perhaps TRBD1 (5 bases). Germline values: CDR1 SGHRS, CDR2 YFSETQ. V lost 1 base and J 0 bases, leaving 7 bases between the germline ends. The CDR3 is 15 amino acids. CDR3 coding DNA: TGCGCCAGCAGCTTGAGACAGCCGAACACCGGGGAGCTGTTTTTT. Its protein product is CASSLRQPNTGELFF.